This TCR beta chain came from a study of beta chain features in type 1 diabetes. This clone occurred a few times. Its antigen is still unknown. The whole isolated RNA underwent reverse transcription, so sequencing captured expressed TCRB transcripts. Sequencing was performed with immunoSEQ multiplex PCR; in TCRdb, only in-frame clones are kept and a portion is missing. Here the sample spans over 150,000 clones, 10% to 13% being singletons. Study conclusions and caveats: The study found moderately but significantly shorter TCRB CDR3s in all four CD4+ subsets of Type 1 diabetes patients.

The CDR3 length is 13 residues. Trimming took 5 bases from V and 6 from J, leaving 11 bases between them. Germline CDR1 and CDR2: SGHTA and FQGNSA. The sample taken for sequencing was central memory CD4+ T cells from blood. The receptor was derived from a man in his thirties or forties with type 1 diabetes. This chain joins TRBV7-2 and TRBJ2-4; D is perhaps TRBD1 (5 bases). DNA for the CDR3: TGTGCCAGCAGCCCCGGGCAGGGAAACATTCAGTACTTC. Amino acids: CASSPGQGNIQYF.